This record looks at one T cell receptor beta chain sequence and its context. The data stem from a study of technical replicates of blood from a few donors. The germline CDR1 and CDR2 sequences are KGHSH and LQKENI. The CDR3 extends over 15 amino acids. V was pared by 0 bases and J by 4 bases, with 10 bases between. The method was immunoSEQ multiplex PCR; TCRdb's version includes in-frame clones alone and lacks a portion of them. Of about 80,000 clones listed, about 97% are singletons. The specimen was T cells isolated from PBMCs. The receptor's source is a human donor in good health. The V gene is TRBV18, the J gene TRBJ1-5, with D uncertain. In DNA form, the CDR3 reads TGTGCCAGCTCACCACCGGACGGGAGTAATCAGCCCCAGCATTTT. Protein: CASSPPDGSNQPQHF.